The 18 T cell receptor beta chains reported below all come from one sample, sequenced in a study of human T cells and chemical hapten exposure. Time point of the sample: pre-sensitization, week 0. Indicated treatment: therapeutic diphenylcyclopropenone sensitization with weekly scalp DPC. TCRdb fed the RACE reads into MiXCR, producing one record per CDR3 protein. The sample lists more than 70,000 distinct CDR3 sequences; 7.5% to 9.5% were seen once. The specimen was whole blood, collected in connection with sensitization to the hapten diphenylcyclopropenone (DPC). The receptors shown here come from a man aged 40-55 years with alopecia areata. Some clones in this sample may be carry-over from other donors' samples.

At least ten counts were recorded for this clonotype. The chain has TRBV30 and TRBJ1-1; D call uncertain. This CDR3 contains 14 residues. Between the trimmed V and J ends, which lost 6 bases and 0 bases, there was a span of 14 bases. CDR1 and CDR2 from the germline V gene are GTSNPN and SVGIG (reference sequence). CDR3 amino acids: CACRVLEMNTEAFF. The CDR3, as DNA: TGTGCCTGCCGGGTGCTGGAAATGAACACTGAAGCTTTCTTT.

This clonotype was seen a handful of times. The chain recombines TRBV11-2 with TRBJ1-1; the D is unclear. V lost 2 bases, J lost 0 bases, and 10 bases lay in between. Germline assignment: CDR1 SGHAT and CDR2 FQNNGV. There are 15 residues in the CDR3. The CDR3 DNA reads as TGTGCCAGCAGCTTAACTAGCGGTATGAACACTGAAGCTTTCTTT. Translation gives CASSLTSGMNTEAFF.

This clonotype was seen more than once but under ten times. CDR3 in DNA: TGTGCCTGGACCCCTGGGACAGGGGCGAACGAGCAGTACGTC. It is translated as CAWTPGTGANEQYV. The J gene is TRBJ2-7, the V gene TRBV30; 10 nucleotides agree with TRBD1. V was pared by 4 bases and J by 5 bases, with 8 bases of the junction left unmatched. Germline assignment: CDR1 GTSNPN and CDR2 SVGIG (reference sequence). The CDR3 is made up of 14 amino acids.

A few counts support this clonotype. The rearrangement uses TRBV7-2 and TRBJ1-3, with D perhaps matching TRBD1 (6 bases). Trimming took 4 bases from V and 2 from J, leaving 12 bases between them. Per the germline V gene, CDR1 is SGHTA and CDR2 is FQGNSA. CDR3 length equals 15 residues. The CDR3 loop reads CASSSYREAGNTIYF. The CDR3, as DNA: TGTGCCAGCAGCTCATACAGGGAAGCTGGAAACACCATATATTTT.

This clonotype was counted many times. The chain uses TRBV20-1 and TRBJ2-5; a possible D gene is TRBD2 (5 bases). Trimming took off 3 bases at V and 5 bases at J, with 10 bases between the two ends. Germline CDR1 and CDR2: DFQATT and SNEGSKA (reference sequence). The CDR3 has 12 amino acids. The CDR3 coding sequence is TGCAGTGCTAGCTTATCGGGGGAGACCCAGTACTTC. Protein product: CSASLSGETQYF.

This clonotype was seen ten or more times. The DNA of the CDR3 is TGCAGCGCCCGGGTCAGAGAGACCCAGTACTTC. Encoded protein: CSARVRETQYF. V and J are TRBV29-1 and TRBJ2-5; D remains unclear. This CDR3 comprises 11 residues. Trimming shortened V by 7 bases and J by 4 bases, and 10 bases separated the two germline ends. Germline CDR1 is SQVTM and CDR2 is ANQGSEA.

The chain employs TRBV14 and TRBJ2-1; D unclear. Trimming removed 3 bases at V and 8 bases at J, with 8 bases between. Germline V gene lookup returns CDR1 SGHDN and CDR2 FVKESK. The CDR3 spans 12 residues. This chain's CDR3 is CASSQGWDEQFF. CDR3 sequence (DNA): TGTGCCAGCAGCCAGGGATGGGATGAGCAGTTCTTC.

V gene TRBV12-3 or TRBV12-4 combines with J gene TRBJ2-1; 8 bases align to TRBD2. The CDR3 sequence is 13 residues long. With 5 bases clipped from V and 6 bases from J, the junction kept 3 bases outside the gene matches. Written as DNA, the CDR3 is TGTGCCAGCAGTATTGGACTAGCCAATGAGCAGTTCTTC. This codes for CASSIGLANEQFF.

This chain links TRBV7-2 with TRBJ1-3; TRBD1 matches 7 bases. V was clipped by 4 bases and J by 2 bases; unmatched bases: 14. The CDR3 is 18 amino acids. CDR1 is SGHTA and CDR2 is FQGNSA in the germline V gene. CDR3 sequence (DNA): TGTGCCAGCAGCTCCCTGGGAAGCCAGGGGGGTCCTGGAAACACCATATATTTT. Amino acids: CASSSLGSQGGPGNTIYF.

In its sample, this clonotype was seen many times. The chain uses TRBV29-1 and TRBJ2-7; 8 bases are shared with TRBD1. Germline V CDR1 and CDR2: SQVTM, ANQGSEA. Germline trimming cut 5 bases from V and 5 bases from J; bases unmatched to any gene: 8. CDR3 length equals 13 residues. Here the CDR3 reads CSVRTGLGNEQYF. The CDR3 DNA reads TGCAGCGTTAGGACAGGGTTGGGCAACGAGCAGTACTTC.

This clonotype was picked up many times. The chain uses TRBV12-3 or TRBV12-4 and TRBJ1-5, with 8 bases fitting TRBD1. The trim removed 1 base at V and 7 bases at J, leaving 6 bases unmatched. The CDR3 is 15 residues long. CDR3 DNA sequence: TGTGCCAGCAGTTTAGGGACAGGGCAAGGGCAGCCCCAGCATTTT. Translation: CASSLGTGQGQPQHF.

This clonotype was seen only a few times. The V gene is TRBV3-1, the J gene TRBJ2-3; 9 bases fit TRBD2. CDR3 length: 17 residues. Trimming took 1 base from V and 2 from J; bases not matched to a gene: 7. Germline-derived CDR1 and CDR2 are LGHDT and YNNKEL (reference sequence). DNA of the CDR3: TGTGCCAGCAGCCAAGCGAGCGGGAGGTCAGCCACAGATACGCAGTATTTT. As protein: CASSQASGRSATDTQYF.

Notes on this clonotype: A read error may explain this, as a much larger clone is one base away. This chain uses TRBV12-3 or TRBV12-4 with TRBJ2-6; D gene uncertain. There are 15 residues in the CDR3. The germline V and J ends were trimmed by 3 bases and 0 bases, with 6 bases remaining between them. The CDR3 protein is CASSFGSSGANVLTF. In nucleotides, the CDR3 is TGTGCCAGCAGTTTCGGCAGCTCTGGGGCCAACGTCCTGACTTTC.

This clonotype was counted many times. V gene TRBV9 combines with J gene TRBJ2-5; D might be TRBD2 (5 bases). CDR1 is SGDLS, CDR2 YYNGEE, per germline. The CDR3 consists of 14 residues. The V end lost 4 bases, the J end lost 1 base, and 11 bases lay between the germline ends. CDR3 loop: CASSPGGLQETQYF. As DNA, the CDR3 is TGTGCCAGCAGCCCCGGCGGGCTCCAAGAGACCCAGTACTTC.

This clonotype was found a few times. The rearrangement links TRBV3-2 to TRBJ2-3; TRBD2 is the table's D call and was not checked against the DNA. TRBV3-2 is termed a pseudogene. This CDR3 spans 16 amino acids. Here the CDR3 DNA reads TGTGCCAGCAGCCAAGATCGGACTAGCGGGGAGTATACGCAGTATTTT. Translated, it gives CASSQDRTSGEYTQYF.

This clonotype turned up a few times. The chain carries TRBV6-2 or TRBV6-3 and TRBJ2-7; D is possibly TRBD2 (6 bases). Germline CDR1 reads MNHEY; CDR2 reads SVGEGT. V was trimmed by 7 bases and J by 4 bases, leaving 20 bases between them. CDR3 size: 15 residues. The CDR3 spells CASKLGITSRYEQYF. The CDR3 region has the DNA TGTGCCAGCAAGTTGGGAATCACTAGCAGATACGAGCAGTACTTC.

There are many counts of this clonotype. The rearrangement uses TRBV29-1 and TRBJ2-6; 9 nucleotides align to TRBD2. The CDR3 is made up of 15 amino acids. Germline trimming cut 5 bases from V and 4 bases from J; bases unmatched to any gene: 6. Germline lookup yields CDR1 SQVTM and CDR2 ANQGSEA. The chain's CDR3 is CSVLAGAAGANVLTF. CDR3 sequence (DNA): TGCAGCGTTTTAGCGGGAGCAGCCGGGGCCAACGTCCTGACTTTC.

This clonotype was seen many times. This chain uses TRBV5-4 with TRBJ1-1; 7 nucleotides match TRBD1. Germline V lookup: CDR1 SGHNT, CDR2 YYREEE (reference sequence). The CDR3 consists of 15 residues. The V segment lost 4 bases and the J segment 0 bases; nucleotides outside the gene matches: 6. CDR3 residues: CASSPSTGLNTEAFF. In DNA form, the CDR3 reads TGTGCCAGCAGCCCTTCGACAGGGTTGAACACTGAAGCTTTCTTT. Using reference TRBV5-4 and TRBJ1-1 for the parts outside the CDR3, the full variable domain is ETGVTQSPTHLIKTRGQQVTLRCSSQSGHNTVSWYQQALGQGPQFIFQYYREEENGRGNFPPRFSGLQFPNYSSELNVNALELDDSALYLCASSPSTGLNTEAFFGQGTRLTVV.